Below, 14 T cell receptor beta chains from the same sample are listed, as sequenced in a study of CXCR3-negative and CXCR3-positive naive CD8 T cells. Preparation of TRB cDNA libraries relied on 5' RACE carrying UMI labels. TCRdb re-called the 5' RACE reads; every CDR3 protein appears as one record, without DNA. Its clone listing holds about 3,400 distinct CDR3 sequences. The sequencing input was naive CXCR3- CD8+ T cells from blood. As to subset: CD45RO-CCR7+CD27+CD95- naive CD8+ T cells lacking CXCR3 (TNR3-). These receptors were collected from a human donor in good health. Some clones in this sample may be carry-over from other donors' samples.

The rearrangement joins TRBV12-5 to TRBJ1-3; checking the TCRdb D call of TRBD1 is not possible without DNA. CDR1 and CDR2 from the germline V gene are LGHNT and FRNRAP. This CDR3 region has 17 residues. The CDR3 here is CASAPGGQQYSGNTIYF.

This clonotype is deemed medium-sized (0.01 to 0.1%) by its frequency. The J gene is TRBJ2-4, the V gene TRBV3-1. The CDR3 runs to 16 residues. The germline V gene encodes CDR1 LGHDT and CDR2 YNNKEL (reference sequence). CDR3 protein: CASSQDDELAKNIQYF.

This chain links TRBV7-6 with TRBJ2-2; TCRdb returns TRBD1, unconfirmable since there is no DNA. Germline CDR1 and CDR2: SGHVS and FNYEAQ. The CDR3 is 15 residues long. The CDR3 here is CASSFRDIHTGELFF.

The chain employs TRBV29-1 and TRBJ2-5; there is no DNA to check the TCRdb D call of TRBD2. The CDR3 is 14 amino acids. CDR1 SQVTM and CDR2 ANQGSEA come from the germline V gene. CDR3 region: CSVPSGGYQETQYF.

The V call is TRBV29-1, the J call TRBJ2-3; the TCRdb D gene call, TRBD2, has no DNA to confirm it. This CDR3 contains 14 residues. Looked up from germline, CDR1 is SQVTM and CDR2 is ANQGSEA. CDR3 loop: CSGVGLAGTDTQYF.

This clonotype registers medium-sized (0.01 to 0.1%) by frequency. The chain recombines TRBV20-1 with TRBJ2-7; TCRdb reports TRBD2, a call that lacks DNA to check it against. The CDR3 spans 14 residues. Germline CDR1 DFQATT, CDR2 SNEGSKA (reference sequence). The CDR3 sequence: CSARDEGDSYEQYF.

This clonotype shows up as medium-sized by frequency. The chain carries TRBV29-1 and TRBJ1-1. CDR1 and CDR2 (germline): SQVTM, ANQGSEA. This CDR3 has 12 residues. This CDR3 reads CSVITANTEAFF.

The chain joins TRBV29-1 to TRBJ1-1; TCRdb designates TRBD1, a call that cannot be tested without DNA. Germline V gives CDR1 SQVTM, CDR2 ANQGSEA. The CDR3 totals 12 residues. This CDR3 is CSVRQGNTEAFF.

Measured by frequency, this clonotype is medium-sized. This sequence joins TRBV29-1 and TRBJ1-2; TCRdb's D gene call, TRBD1, goes unchecked for lack of DNA. Per the germline V gene, CDR1 is SQVTM and CDR2 is ANQGSEA. This CDR3 spans 16 amino acids. CDR3 protein: CSVEPRDTAVVYGYTF.

Considering frequency, this clonotype is medium-sized. The CDR3 sequence: CSVVGNSYYGYTF. The rearrangement links TRBV29-1 to TRBJ1-2. This CDR3 is built from 13 residues. The germline V gene has CDR1 SQVTM and CDR2 ANQGSEA.

Judged by frequency, this clonotype is medium-sized. The CDR3 here is CASSSGTSGDEQFF. The V gene is TRBV5-1, the J gene TRBJ2-1; the TCRdb call, TRBD2, lacks DNA for checking. This CDR3 has 14 residues. From germline, CDR1 is SGHRS and CDR2 YFSETQ.

The V gene is TRBV4-1, the J gene TRBJ2-4; there is no DNA to check the TCRdb D call of TRBD2. This CDR3 is built from 17 residues. Germline V gene sequence: CDR1 MGHRA, CDR2 YSYEKL. The CDR3: CASSPLGRVNGKNIQYF.

This sequence joins TRBV6-2 or TRBV6-3 and TRBJ1-4. In germline, CDR1 is MNHEY, CDR2 SVGEGT. This CDR3 comprises 17 residues. The CDR3 region is CASSYLGTTSPYEKLFF.

The genes are TRBV19 and TRBJ2-1; TCRdb proposes TRBD1, but this gene call is untestable without DNA. Germline CDR1 reads LNHDA; CDR2 reads SQIVND (reference sequence). The CDR3 consists of 13 residues. CDR3 residues: CASSTTEYNEQFF.